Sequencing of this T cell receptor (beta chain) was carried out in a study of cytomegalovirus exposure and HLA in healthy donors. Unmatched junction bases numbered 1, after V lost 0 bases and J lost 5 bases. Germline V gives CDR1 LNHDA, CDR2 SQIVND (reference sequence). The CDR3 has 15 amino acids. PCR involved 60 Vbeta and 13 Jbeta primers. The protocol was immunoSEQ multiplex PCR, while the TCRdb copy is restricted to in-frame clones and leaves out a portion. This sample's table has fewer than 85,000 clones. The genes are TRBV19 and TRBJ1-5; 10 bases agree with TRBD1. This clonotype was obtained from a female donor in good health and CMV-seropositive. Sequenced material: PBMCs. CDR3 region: CASSIDGQGDQPQHF. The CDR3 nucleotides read TGTGCCAGTAGTATAGACGGACAGGGGGATCAGCCCCAGCATTTT.